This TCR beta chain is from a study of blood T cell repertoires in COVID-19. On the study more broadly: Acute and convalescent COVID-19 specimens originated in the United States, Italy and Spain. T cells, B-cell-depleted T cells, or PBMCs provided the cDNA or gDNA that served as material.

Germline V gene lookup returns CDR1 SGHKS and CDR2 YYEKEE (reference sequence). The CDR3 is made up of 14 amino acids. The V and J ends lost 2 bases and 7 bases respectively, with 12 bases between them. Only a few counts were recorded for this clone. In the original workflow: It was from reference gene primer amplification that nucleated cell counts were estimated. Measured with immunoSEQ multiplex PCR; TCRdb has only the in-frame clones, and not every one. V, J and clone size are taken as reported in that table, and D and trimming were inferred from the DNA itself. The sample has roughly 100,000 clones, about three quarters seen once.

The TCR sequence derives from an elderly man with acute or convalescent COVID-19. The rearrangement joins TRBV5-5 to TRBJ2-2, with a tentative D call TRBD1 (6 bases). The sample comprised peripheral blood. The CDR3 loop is CASSFGPGVGELFF. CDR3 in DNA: TGTGCCAGCAGCTTTGGGCCAGGGGTCGGGGAGCTGTTTTTT.